These 30 T cell receptor beta chains were all obtained from the same sample, sequenced in a study of shared clonotypes between healthy human individuals. Data came from immunoSEQ multiplex PCR; TCRdb stores just in-frame clones and leaves some out. The table has approximately 110,000 clones, around two thirds seen once. The sample comprised memory CD8+ T cells sorted from blood. Subset described: CD45RO+ cells pooled with CCR7-negative TemRA cells. The receptors stem from a woman under 40 in good health.

The gene calls are TRBV7-9 and TRBJ1-1, with TRBD1 matching over 8 bases. Germline assignment: CDR1 SEHNR and CDR2 FQNEAQ (reference sequence). J gave up 1 base and V 5 bases, and 6 bases lay outside the gene matches. The CDR3 length is 15 residues. Here the CDR3 DNA reads TGTGCCAGCAGCCGCACCGGACAGGGGAACACTGAAGCTTTCTTT. This sequence encodes CASSRTGQGNTEAFF.

The chain uses TRBV7-8 and TRBJ1-1; the D is unclear. CDR3 length: 13 amino acids. Trimming left V 2 bases short and J 1 base short, with 5 bases between. Per the germline V gene, CDR1 is SGHVS and CDR2 is FQNEAQ. CDR3 amino acids: CASSLFSNTEAFF. Here the CDR3 DNA reads TGTGCCAGCAGCTTATTTTCGAACACTGAAGCTTTCTTT.

The chain recombines TRBV16 with TRBJ2-3, with TRBD1 as a possible D gene (6 bases). The V and J ends lost 4 bases and 2 bases respectively, with 19 bases between them. The CDR3 sequence is 17 residues long. CDR1 and CDR2 from the germline V gene are KGHSY and FQNENV. The CDR3 DNA reads TGTGCCAGCAGCCGACCCCGGAACAGGGCACCCACAGATACGCAGTATTTT. This encodes CASSRPRNRAPTDTQYF.

This chain links TRBV2 with TRBJ2-7; tentatively, D is TRBD1 (6 bases). V lost 7 bases and J lost 2, with 18 bases in between. The germline V gene has CDR1 SNHLY and CDR2 FYNNEI. The CDR3 totals 15 residues. The CDR3 DNA reads TGTGCCAGCAAACAGGGAATCTACCAAACCTACGAGCAGTACTTC. It specifies CASKQGIYQTYEQYF.

The chain joins TRBV12-2 to TRBJ2-5; the tabulated D call, TRBD1, remains unverified against the DNA. TRBV12-2 is a listed pseudogene. The CDR3 is 17 residues long. The CDR3 DNA reads as TGTGCAAGTCGCTTAGGGACCCACAGGGGGCACCAAGAGACCCAGTACTTC. It is translated as CASRLGTHRGHQETQYF.

The gene calls are TRBV7-9 and TRBJ2-3, with 8 bases lining up with TRBD1. The CDR3 extends over 13 amino acids. V lost 6 bases to trimming and J lost 1 base; unmatched junction nucleotides: 0. The germline CDR1 and CDR2 sequences are SEHNR and FQNEAQ (reference sequence). Here the CDR3 DNA reads TGTGCCAGCAGACAGGGGGGCACAGATACGCAGTATTTT. Its translation is CASRQGGTDTQYF. Filled out from reference TRBV7-9 and TRBJ2-3, the complete variable domain reads DTGVSQNPRHKITKRGQNVTFRCDPISEHNRLYWYRQTLGQGPEFLTYFQNEAQLEKSRLLSDRFSAERPKGSFSTLEIQRTEQGDSAMYLCASRQGGTDTQYFGPGTRLTVL.

The DNA of the CDR3 is TGTGCCAGCAGTGACGGACAGGCTTACCACTACGAGCAGTACTTC. Its translation is CASSDGQAYHYEQYF. The chain recombines TRBV7-9 with TRBJ2-7, with 7 bases aligning to TRBD1. Trimming removed 6 bases from V and 3 bases from J; junction bases left unmatched: 11. Germline V gives CDR1 SEHNR, CDR2 FQNEAQ (reference sequence). This CDR3 region has 15 residues.

This clone was recorded only once. The V call is TRBV28, the J call TRBJ1-2, with D possibly being TRBD1 (6 bases). Per the germline V gene, CDR1 is MDHEN and CDR2 is SYDVKM. Trimming took off 7 bases at V and 5 bases at J, with 23 bases between the two ends. The length of the CDR3 is 16 residues. CDR3 bases: TGTGCCAGCACTACCAAAGTAATCGGGGGCGAGTATGGCTACACCTTC. It translates to CASTTKVIGGEYGYTF.

This clone was counted only a few times. This chain connects TRBV6-4 to TRBJ2-1; 8 bases are a match to TRBD2. This CDR3 spans 16 amino acids. Trimming cost V 0 bases and J 7 bases; bases outside gene matches: 8. CDR1 is MRHNA and CDR2 is SNTAGT in the germline V gene. The CDR3, as DNA: TGTGCCAGCAGTGACTCCGCCGGGACTAGTAGTAATGAGCAGTTCTTC. Encoded protein: CASSDSAGTSSNEQFF.

This clone was detected a few times. This chain links TRBV25-1 with TRBJ1-4; TRBD1 might be the D (6 bases). Deletions cut 4 bases from V and 13 bases from J, with 19 bases between. The CDR3 has 14 amino acids. Germline V gene data show CDR1 as MGHDK and CDR2 as SYGVNS. CDR3 amino acids: CASSVRGMEMRLFF. CDR3 DNA sequence: TGTGCCAGCAGTGTCAGGGGTATGGAAATGAGACTGTTTTTT.

The chain carries TRBV11-2 and TRBJ2-7, with TRBD1 identical over 11 bases. Looked up from germline, CDR1 is SGHAT and CDR2 is FQNNGV. The CDR3 contains 16 residues. With 1 base clipped from V and 6 bases from J, the junction kept 8 bases outside the gene matches. For the CDR3, the DNA is TGTGCCAGCAGCTTAGTAGGGACAGGGGGTTTTATCGAGCAGTACTTC. This encodes CASSLVGTGGFIEQYF.

By share of the sample, this clone is medium-sized. This chain joins TRBV6-4 and TRBJ2-3; weak D call: TRBD2 (5 bases). Germline V gives CDR1 MRHNA, CDR2 SNTAGT. Trimming took 0 bases from V and 0 from J, leaving 7 bases between them. The CDR3 totals 15 residues. CDR3 in amino acids: CASSDSPGSTDTQYF. As DNA, the CDR3 is TGTGCCAGCAGTGACTCCCCGGGGAGCACAGATACGCAGTATTTT.

The V gene is TRBV7-3, the J gene TRBJ2-3, with 7 nucleotides matching TRBD2. The CDR3 runs 15 residues. In germline, CDR1 is SGHTA, CDR2 FQGTGA. V shed 2 bases, J shed 2 bases, and the junction held 4 bases outside the gene matches. The CDR3 reads CASSLGGTITDTQYF. The DNA of the CDR3 is TGTGCCAGCAGCTTAGGTGGGACTATCACAGATACGCAGTATTTT.

The V gene is TRBV19, the J gene TRBJ2-1, with 11 bases aligning to TRBD2. The J segment lost 0 bases and the V segment lost 5 bases, leaving 6 bases of the junction unmatched. This CDR3 spans 17 amino acids. The V gene's germline CDR1 is LNHDA and CDR2 SQIVND (reference sequence). The CDR3 loop reads CASSFRLAGTSYNEQFF. The CDR3 DNA reads as TGTGCCAGTAGTTTCCGACTAGCGGGAACCTCCTACAATGAGCAGTTCTTC.

V is TRBV5-4 and J is TRBJ1-1, with D unresolved. Trimming cost V 0 bases and J 1 base, with 4 bases left between them. Germline CDR1 is SGHNT and CDR2 is YYREEE (reference sequence). The CDR3 is made up of 13 amino acids. The CDR3 region is CASSLAENTEAFF. CDR3 sequence (DNA): TGTGCCAGCAGCTTGGCCGAGAACACTGAAGCTTTCTTT.

CDR3 in DNA: TGTGCCAGCAGACAAGGGGGAACGAACACCGGGGAGCTGTTTTTT. The encoded protein is CASRQGGTNTGELFF. J is TRBJ2-2 and V is TRBV28; D is possibly TRBD1 (6 bases). V shed 6 bases and J shed 0 bases, with 11 bases lying between them. The CDR3 runs to 15 residues. Looked up from germline, CDR1 is MDHEN and CDR2 is SYDVKM.

This chain connects TRBV25-1 to TRBJ2-7; 10 nucleotides match TRBD2. The length of the CDR3 is 15 residues. Germline CDR1 and CDR2: MGHDK and SYGVNS. J gave up 4 bases and V 6 bases, and 9 bases lay outside the gene matches. CDR3 in amino acids: CASRKLTSGSYEQYF. Written as DNA, the CDR3 is TGTGCCAGCAGGAAACTGACTAGCGGGTCTTACGAGCAGTACTTC.

V is TRBV9 and J is TRBJ2-1; 11 nucleotides align to TRBD2. CDR1 is SGDLS, CDR2 YYNGEE, per germline. The CDR3 runs to 15 residues. The junction had 7 bases not matched to a gene; V was cut back by 3 bases and J by 8 bases. CDR3 nucleotides: TGTGCCAGCAGCGCCGCTAGCGGGAGGTTAGATGAGCAGTTCTTC. Translated, it gives CASSAASGRLDEQFF. Full variable domain (outside the CDR3, taken from reference TRBV9 and TRBJ2-1): DSGVTQTPKHLITATGQRVTLRCSPRSGDLSVYWYQQSLDQGLQFLIQYYNGEERAKGNILERFSAQQFPDLHSELNLSSLELGDSALYFCASSAASGRLDEQFFGPGTRLTVL.

The CDR3 is CASSQTSTDTQYF. The CDR3 DNA sequence: TGTGCCAGCAGTCAGACCAGCACAGATACGCAGTATTTT. The rearrangement uses TRBV2 and TRBJ2-3; D is unresolved. The V end lost 5 bases, the J end lost 0 bases, and 6 bases lay between the germline ends. CDR3 size: 13 residues. Germline V lookup: CDR1 SNHLY, CDR2 FYNNEI.

The V call is TRBV5-4, the J call TRBJ2-7; D is unclear. V shed 0 bases and J shed 7 bases, with 11 bases lying between them. The CDR3 has 13 residues. Germline lookup yields CDR1 SGHNT and CDR2 YYREEE (reference sequence). CDR3 sequence: CASSLVAAEEQYF. The DNA of the CDR3 is TGTGCCAGCAGCTTGGTGGCGGCCGAGGAGCAGTACTTC.

The rearrangement links TRBV6-4 to TRBJ2-7, with no clear D. There are 13 residues in the CDR3. Germline CDR1 is MRHNA and CDR2 is SNTAGT. V was clipped by 2 bases and J by 6 bases, with 11 bases between them. The CDR3 DNA reads TGTGCCAGCAGTGACAGGGAAGCCGGCGAGCAGTACTTC. Its protein is CASSDREAGEQYF.

This rearrangement joins TRBV19 to TRBJ2-3; 14 positions match TRBD2. This CDR3 spans 16 amino acids. V was pared by 5 bases and J by 3 bases, with 4 bases of the junction left unmatched. From germline, CDR1 is LNHDA and CDR2 SQIVND (reference sequence). The CDR3: CASSPRTSGGTDTQYF. CDR3 DNA sequence: TGTGCCAGTAGTCCCCGGACTAGCGGGGGGACAGATACGCAGTATTTT.

This chain joins TRBV27 and TRBJ2-1; D is unresolved. The CDR3 loop spans 14 amino acids. V was pared by 2 bases and J by 6 bases, with 11 bases between. Germline V gene sequence: CDR1 MNHEY, CDR2 SMNVEV (reference sequence). The CDR3 protein is CASSLSPSSNEQFF. CDR3 sequence (DNA): TGTGCCAGCAGTTTAAGTCCCAGCAGCAATGAGCAGTTCTTC.

This rearrangement joins TRBV27 to TRBJ2-1; D gene uncertain. Trimming removed 6 bases at V and 4 bases at J, with 4 bases between. Germline V gene data show CDR1 as MNHEY and CDR2 as SMNVEV (reference sequence). The CDR3 has 11 amino acids. The CDR3 DNA follows: TGTGCCAGCAGGTGGTACAATGAGCAGTTCTTC. Protein: CASRWYNEQFF.

This chain joins TRBV18 and TRBJ1-1; the D is unclear. The germline gives CDR1 KGHSH, CDR2 LQKENI. Trimming took off 5 bases at V and 0 bases at J, with 16 bases between the two ends. The CDR3 spans 16 residues. For the CDR3, the DNA is TGTGCCAGCTCATCATATCTGGGGTTGCTGAACACTGAAGCTTTCTTT. Translating it yields CASSSYLGLLNTEAFF.

The chain recombines TRBV10-3 with TRBJ2-7; no definite D call. Trimming removed 3 bases at V and 2 bases at J, with 11 bases between. The germline CDR1 and CDR2 sequences are ENHRY and SYGVKD. The CDR3 runs to 14 residues. This chain's CDR3 is CAISDRIPPYEQYF. Here the CDR3 DNA reads TGTGCCATCAGTGACCGTATACCCCCCTACGAGCAGTACTTC.

J is TRBJ2-7 and V is TRBV27, with D possibly called TRBD1 or TRBD2 (6 bases each). Germline V gene lookup returns CDR1 MNHEY and CDR2 SMNVEV (reference sequence). There are 13 residues in the CDR3. V dropped 4 bases and J dropped 3 bases, with 10 bases sitting between them. In nucleotides, the CDR3 is TGTGCCAGCAGTTATAAGGGGGGCTACGAGCAGTACTTC. Translating it yields CASSYKGGYEQYF.

This sequence joins TRBV4-3 and TRBJ2-7; D is ambiguous. V was pared by 1 base and J by 6 bases, with 13 bases between. CDR1 LGHNA and CDR2 YSLEER come from the germline V gene. The CDR3 totals 14 residues. The chain's CDR3 is CASSQGPGLGEQYF. CDR3 nucleotides: TGCGCCAGCAGCCAAGGCCCCGGCCTGGGCGAGCAGTACTTC.

This clone turned up a few times. The V call is TRBV11-2, the J call TRBJ2-5; D is uncertain. The germline gives CDR1 SGHAT, CDR2 FQNNGV. With 5 bases removed from V and 2 bases from J, the gap between germline ends came to 12 bases. The CDR3 has 14 residues. The chain's CDR3 is CASSHFSVQETQYF. CDR3 DNA sequence: TGTGCCAGCAGCCACTTCAGCGTACAAGAGACCCAGTACTTC.

This clone has just a few counts. V gene TRBV28 combines with J gene TRBJ2-2, with D perhaps TRBD1 (5 bases). The ends were cut back, 0 bases at V and 2 bases at J, with 7 bases in the middle. This CDR3 comprises 15 residues. The germline gives CDR1 MDHEN, CDR2 SYDVKM. CDR3 protein: CASSLWGQNTGELFF. Written as DNA, the CDR3 is TGTGCCAGCAGTTTATGGGGGCAAAACACCGGGGAGCTGTTTTTT.